This T cell receptor beta chain is drawn from a study of beta chain features in type 1 diabetes. Whole-study findings and limits: More deletions and fewer insertions at VDJ junctions were found in patients with type 1 diabetes.

Comment on this clone: Its cognate antigen is unknown.

The CDR3 has 15 residues. The germline gives CDR1 SGDLS, CDR2 YYNGEE. V trimming: 1 base; J trimming: 1 base; junction bases outside the gene matches: 3. Blood was collected once per donor into heparin, averaging roughly 0.12 L. Reverse transcribing all isolated RNA meant expressed TCRB transcripts were sequenced. Sequenced by immunoSEQ multiplex PCR; TCRdb stores in-frame clones only, minus some. This table has 300,000 to 400,000 clones, roughly 9.6% appearing once. The rearrangement links TRBV9 to TRBJ2-5; 8 bases are a match to TRBD1. Sequenced: naive CD4+ T cells from blood. This receptor was obtained from a woman aged 30 to 39 in good health. CDR3: CASSVQGAIQETQYF. CDR3 nucleotides: TGTGCCAGCAGCGTACAGGGGGCTATCCAAGAGACCCAGTACTTC.